The rows below give T cell receptor beta chains drawn from one sample of a study of T-cell reconstitution after alpha-beta-depleted transplantation in children. TCRdb called the PCR reads again in MiXCR, with one record for every CDR3 protein. This table holds roughly 250,000 distinct CDR3 sequences, roughly 8.2% found once. The sample consisted of PBMCs, mostly from graft donor cells, taken 180 days after TCRalphabeta/CD19-depleted stem cell transplant. The receptor set was obtained from a male patient younger than 18 who had a stem cell transplant for acute lymphoblastic leukemia, so the T cells may come from the graft donor. CDR3s include the opening cysteine and the closing phenylalanine or tryptophan. The D gene is left open where the match is weak. Clone size is not always given. Where it is, it says once, few, many or a class for expanded clones.

V	D	size	J	CDR3	DNA
TRBV19	TRBD1	many	TRBJ2-3	CASSMGQGKTDTQYF	TGTGCCAGTAGTATGGGACAGGGAAAGACAGATACGCAGTATTTT
TRBV5-1	TRBD2	many	TRBJ2-3	CASLEGLAGSTDTQYF	TGCGCCAGCCTTGAGGGGCTAGCGGGCAGCACAGATACGCAGTATTTT
TRBV18	-	many	TRBJ1-5	CASSGSGDQPQHF	TGTGCCAGCTCAGGGTCCGGGGATCAGCCCCAGCATTTT
TRBV12-3/TRBV12-4	-	many	TRBJ2-1	CASRGGVNEQFF	TGTGCCAGCAGGGGGGGAGTGAATGAGCAGTTCTTC
TRBV4-3	-	many	TRBJ2-1	CASSQANNEQFF	TGCGCCAGCAGCCAAGCCAACAATGAGCAGTTCTTC
TRBV7-2	-	many	TRBJ1-4	CASSLALGEKLFF	TGTGCCAGCAGCTTAGCCTTGGGGGAAAAACTGTTTTTT
TRBV25-1	-	many	TRBJ2-1	CASSNRLVGDEQFF	TGTGCCAGCTCGAACAGGCTTGTAGGAGATGAGCAGTTCTTC
TRBV4-2	-	many	TRBJ2-2	CASSLPPPINTGELFF	TGTGCCAGCAGCCTTCCGCCGCCCATAAACACCGGGGAGCTGTTTTTT
TRBV4-1	TRBD2	many	TRBJ2-5	CASSARLAVLSETQYF	TGCGCCAGCAGCGCACGACTAGCGGTTTTGAGTGAGACCCAGTACTTC
TRBV5-1	-	many	TRBJ1-6	CASSLTTGLSSPLHF	TGCGCCAGCAGCTTGACTACAGGGCTCAGCTCACCCCTCCACTTT
TRBV12-5	TRBD2	-	TRBJ2-3	CASGLRLSGDTDTQYF	TGTGCTAGTGGTTTACGGTTAAGCGGGGACACAGATACGCAGTATTTT
TRBV28	TRBD2	many	TRBJ2-2	CASSFFGGRGNTGELFF	TGTGCCAGCAGTTTCTTCGGCGGGAGAGGCAACACCGGGGAGCTGTTTTTT
TRBV4-3	TRBD1	many	TRBJ1-1	CASSQDWDRGNTEAFF	TGCGCCAGCAGCCAAGATTGGGACAGGGGGAACACTGAAGCTTTCTTT
TRBV4-3	TRBD2	many	TRBJ2-1	CASSQIGGTLSYNEQFF	TGCGCCAGCAGCCAAATCGGGGGGACTCTCTCCTACAATGAGCAGTTCTTC
TRBV4-2	-	many	TRBJ2-3	CASGKTGTRGSTDTQYF	TGTGCCAGCGGAAAGACCGGGACAAGGGGGAGCACAGATACGCAGTATTTT
TRBV20-1	-	many	TRBJ1-2	CSARGDTLTNYGYTF	TGCAGTGCTAGAGGGGACACCTTAACTAACTATGGCTACACCTTC
TRBV12-3/TRBV12-4	-	many	TRBJ1-3	CASSPFTYLHSGNTIYF	TGTGCCAGCAGTCCCTTCACGTACCTCCACTCTGGAAACACCATATATTTT
TRBV4-3	TRBD1	many	TRBJ1-6	CASSQGTGEYNSPLHF	TGCGCCAGCAGCCAAGGTACAGGGGAATATAATTCACCCCTCCACTTT
TRBV6-1	TRBD1	many	TRBJ2-3	CASSRIQGPDSTDTQYF	TGTGCCAGCAGCCGAATACAGGGGCCGGATAGCACAGATACGCAGTATTTT
TRBV7-2	TRBD1	many	TRBJ1-2	CASSLVGTGTGGNGYTF	TGTGCCAGCAGCTTAGTGGGCACCGGGACAGGGGGCAATGGCTACACCTTC
TRBV29-1	-	many	TRBJ2-5	CSVGLGRFQETQYF	TGCAGCGTTGGTCTTGGGAGGTTCCAAGAGACCCAGTACTTC
TRBV3-1	TRBD1	many	TRBJ2-1	CASSQVGRGRNEQFF	TGTGCCAGCAGCCAAGTTGGTAGGGGGCGGAATGAGCAGTTCTTC
TRBV6-5	-	many	TRBJ1-1	CASSYSGRGAFF	TGTGCCAGCAGTTACTCCGGACGTGGGGCTTTCTTT
TRBV7-2	TRBD2	many	TRBJ2-7	CASSFRASGGYEQYF	TGTGCCAGCAGCTTCAGGGCTAGCGGGGGCTACGAGCAGTACTTC
TRBV7-8	-	many	TRBJ2-5	CASSLAGEGGTQYF	TGTGCCAGCAGCTTAGCGGGGGAAGGGGGGACCCAGTACTTC
TRBV20-1	-	many	TRBJ1-5	CSASRDSNQPQHF	TGCAGTGCTAGCCGGGATAGCAATCAGCCCCAGCATTTT
TRBV3-1	-	many	TRBJ2-1	CASRRTPYSYNEQFF	TGTGCCAGCAGGCGGACACCCTACTCCTACAATGAGCAGTTCTTC
TRBV29-1	-	many	TRBJ2-1	CSGLWSYNEQFF	TGCAGCGGGTTGTGGTCCTACAATGAGCAGTTCTTC
TRBV3-1	-	many	TRBJ1-1	CASSQGWQGNTEAFF	TGTGCCAGCAGCCAAGGTTGGCAGGGGAACACTGAAGCTTTCTTT